Below are 9 T cell receptor beta chains sequenced from a single sample in a study of CD8 T cells in ankylosing spondylitis. MiXCR, applied by TCRdb to the 5' RACE reads, yields one record per CDR3 protein. The sample shows 300,000 to 350,000 distinct CDR3 sequences, around 21% of them seen only once. Sequencing was performed on blood, either unsorted or a sorted T cell fraction (not recorded which). The receptors originated from a female donor with ankylosing spondylitis or in good health (not recorded which).

There are a few counts of this clonotype. V usage is TRBV23-1 and J usage is TRBJ1-5; TRBD1 is a possible D gene (5 bases). TRBV23-1 falls under the ORF class, with uncertain function. This CDR3 region has 14 residues. The V end was cut by 9 bases, the J end by 0 bases, with 12 bases between. This CDR3 is CASLQDNSNQPQHF. As DNA, the CDR3 is TGCGCCAGTTTACAGGATAATAGCAATCAGCCCCAGCATTTT.

The V and J genes are TRBV5-1 and TRBJ2-7, with 12 bases aligning to TRBD2. Germline values: CDR1 SGHRS, CDR2 YFSETQ. The CDR3 is 17 residues long. The trim removed 1 base at V and 1 base at J, leaving 6 bases unmatched. The CDR3 nucleotides are TGCGCCAGCAGCTTGCATCTAGCGGGAGGGCCATCCTACGAGCAGTACTTC. Translating gives CASSLHLAGGPSYEQYF.

This clonotype was picked up a small number of times. The J gene is TRBJ2-7, the V gene TRBV20-1; tentative D call: TRBD2 (5 bases). Trimming stripped 8 bases from V and 2 bases from J, with 13 bases between. The CDR3 sequence is 12 residues long. Germline-derived CDR1 and CDR2 are DFQATT and SNEGSKA (reference sequence). CDR3 coding DNA: TGCAGTATAACTAGAACCGCCTACGAGCAGTACTTC. Its translation is CSITRTAYEQYF.

This clonotype was seen more than once but under ten times. The chain combines TRBV4-2 with TRBJ2-1; D may match TRBD1 or TRBD2 (5 bases each). This CDR3 spans 15 amino acids. CDR1 LGHNA and CDR2 YNFKEQ come from the germline V gene. Deletions cut 0 bases from V and 2 bases from J, with 8 bases between. The CDR3 region has the DNA TGTGCCAGCAGCCAAGATAGGGGAGCCTACAATGAGCAGTTCTTC. Its protein is CASSQDRGAYNEQFF.

The chain uses TRBV14 and TRBJ2-7, with D perhaps TRBD1 or TRBD2 (6 bases each). V was pared by 0 bases and J by 0 bases, with 21 bases between. Germline V gene lookup returns CDR1 SGHDN and CDR2 FVKESK. This CDR3 region has 19 residues. CDR3 bases: TGTGCCAGCAGCCAAGATAGGGCCGGAGGGGGGATCATCTCCTACGAGCAGTACTTC. Amino acids: CASSQDRAGGGIISYEQYF.

V gene TRBV15 combines with J gene TRBJ2-6; D may be TRBD1 or TRBD2 (5 bases each). V lost 1 base, J lost 1 base, and 11 bases lay in between. The germline V gene has CDR1 LNHNV and CDR2 YYDKDF (reference sequence). CDR3 size: 17 residues. The CDR3, as DNA: TGTGCCACCAGCAGAGTTCGGGGACCTTCTGGGGCCAACGTCCTGACTTTC. Translation: CATSRVRGPSGANVLTF.

The J gene is TRBJ1-2, the V gene TRBV20-1; 10 bases map to TRBD1. The ends lost 6 bases at V and 8 bases at J; junction bases unmatched: 12. CDR1 and CDR2 from the germline V gene are DFQATT and SNEGSKA (reference sequence). This CDR3 spans 14 amino acids. The CDR3 here is CSANRGQGGRGYTF. The CDR3, as DNA: TGCAGTGCGAATAGAGGACAGGGGGGACGGGGCTACACCTTC.

This clonotype was seen many times. J is TRBJ2-1 and V is TRBV25-1; D might be TRBD2 (6 bases). This CDR3 has 15 residues. Trimming shortened V by 1 base and J by 7 bases, and 14 bases separated the two germline ends. Germline loops: CDR1 MGHDK, CDR2 SYGVNS. Here the CDR3 reads CASSESRGIRNEQFF. The CDR3 coding sequence is TGTGCCAGCAGTGAATCCCGGGGGATAAGGAATGAGCAGTTCTTC.

This clonotype has only a few counts. V usage is TRBV11-2 and J usage is TRBJ2-3; 9 bases align to TRBD2. V gave up 5 bases and J gave up 3 bases; unmatched junction bases: 9. CDR1 is SGHAT, CDR2 FQNNGV, per germline. The CDR3 spans 16 residues. The CDR3 loop reads CASSRRTREGTDTQYF. The DNA of the CDR3 is TGTGCCAGCAGCCGCAGGACGCGGGAGGGGACAGATACGCAGTATTTT.